The present T cell receptor beta chain was sequenced within a study of cytomegalovirus exposure and HLA in healthy donors. Amplification used 60 Vbeta primers and 13 Jbeta primers. TCRdb keeps only in-frame clones here, not all; method: immunoSEQ multiplex PCR. The sample shows about 270,000 clones, roughly two thirds of them seen only once. Looked up from germline, CDR1 is MNHEY and CDR2 is SVGAGI. The V gene end was trimmed by 5 bases and the J gene end by 1 base; junction bases not matched to a gene: 6. This CDR3 has 15 residues. The donors comprised healthy bone marrow donors. When sampled, the donors appeared nominally healthy, though they likely had unrecorded immune exposures.

The genes are TRBV6-5 and TRBJ1-2; 8 bases line up with TRBD1. The sample taken for sequencing was PBMCs. This TCR derives from a female donor in good health and CMV-seronegative. The CDR3, as DNA: TGTGCCAGCAGTGGTGGACAGGGCCATAACTATGGCTACACCTTC. Translated, it gives CASSGGQGHNYGYTF.